The clone carrying this TCR beta chain is medium-sized in the sample. Sample treatment: randomized to nivolumab then ipilimumab (arm A) or the reverse (arm B). The sample comes from a study of sequential checkpoint blockade in melanoma. Using immunoSEQ multiplex PCR, the repertoire was profiled, and TCRdb retains in-frame clones only, with some absent. The sample lists several thousand clones, less than 25% occurring once. The receptor comes from a human donor with melanoma. The sequenced sample was tumor tissue (inferred from file names), obtained from a patient given nivolumab and ipilimumab in sequence.

For the CDR3, the DNA is TGTGCCAGCAGCCTACTAGCGGGGGGAAACACCGGGGAGCTGTTTTTT. Protein sequence: CASSLLAGGNTGELFF. The V call is TRBV11-3, the J call TRBJ2-2; TRBD2 agrees at 12 bases. The CDR3 has 16 amino acids. V shed 5 bases, J shed 2 bases, and the junction held 3 bases outside the gene matches. From germline, CDR1 is SGHNT and CDR2 YENEEA.